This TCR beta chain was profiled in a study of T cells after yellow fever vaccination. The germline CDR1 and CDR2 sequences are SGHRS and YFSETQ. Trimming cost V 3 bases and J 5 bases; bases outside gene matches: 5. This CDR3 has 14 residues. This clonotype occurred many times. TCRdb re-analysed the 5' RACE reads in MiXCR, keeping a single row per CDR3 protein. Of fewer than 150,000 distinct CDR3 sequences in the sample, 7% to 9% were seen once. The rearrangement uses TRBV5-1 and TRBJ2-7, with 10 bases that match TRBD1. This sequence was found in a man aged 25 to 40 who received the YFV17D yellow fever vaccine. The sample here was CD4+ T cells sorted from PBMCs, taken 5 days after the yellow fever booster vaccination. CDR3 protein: CASSWGQGNNEQYF. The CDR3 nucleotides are TGCGCCAGCAGCTGGGGACAGGGGAACAACGAGCAGTACTTC.